Reported below is one T cell receptor (beta chain). These data originate in a study of T-cell reconstitution after alpha-beta-depleted transplantation in children. This sample's TCRbeta library carried unique molecular identifier barcodes. TCRdb re-derived calls from the PCR reads in MiXCR, one entry per CDR3 protein. Here the sample spans approximately 400,000 distinct CDR3 sequences, approximately 10% being singletons. The sequence derives from a human donor who donated a stem cell graft to a child with acute myeloid leukemia. Material: PBMCs from the stem cell graft donor, obtained from the stem cell graft.

This CDR3 is CASSPRGTGGHEQFF. The CDR3 region has the DNA TGTGCCAGCAGCCCGAGGGGGACAGGGGGCCATGAGCAGTTCTTC. The rearrangement uses TRBV7-2 and TRBJ2-1, with 12 positions matching TRBD1. The CDR3 sequence is 15 residues long. Trimming removed 5 bases from V and 8 bases from J; junction bases left unmatched: 7. The germline V gene has CDR1 SGHTA and CDR2 FQGNSA.